This T cell receptor (beta chain) emerged from a study of OX40 agonist ivuxolimab in advanced cancers. Study summary: Patients received intravenous ivuxolimab every 2 weeks at 0.01 to 10 mg/kg. Prior therapy, whether anti-PD-1, anti-PD-L1 or anti-CTLA-4, was allowed, and less than 45% had some.

Concerning this clone: A read error may account for a junction end that differs from germline.

The CDR3 length is 14 residues. Germline values: CDR1 SGHRS, CDR2 YFSETQ. Clones were sequenced by immunoSEQ multiplex PCR, and TCRdb holds only the in-frame ones, with some missing. This table holds about 69,000 clones, roughly 83% found once. The sequences come from CD4+ or CD8+ T cells sorted from blood, collected in a trial of the OX40 agonist ivuxolimab. This clonotype originated in an adult with an advanced solid tumor such as melanoma, head and neck, liver or kidney cancer. The gene calls are TRBV5-1 and TRBJ2-7; 10 nucleotides line up with TRBD1. CDR3 protein: CASRAGTGAYEQYF. CDR3 in DNA: TGCGCCAGCAGAGCCGGGACAGGGGCCTATGAGCAGTACTTC.